Listed below are T cell receptor beta chains from one sample, sequenced in a study of T cell responses to AZD1222 COVID-19 vaccine. The method was immunoSEQ multiplex PCR; TCRdb's version includes in-frame clones alone and lacks a portion of them. The top ten clones hold 4.2% of a sample with some 100,000 clones, about 90% of them seen once. The material sequenced was peripheral blood, taken on day 0 of MenACWY control vaccination. The receptors come from an adult in good health. Each CDR3 is given with its conserved first and last residue. Fields, in order: J gene, V gene, D gene, clone size, CDR3 DNA, CDR3 protein. The D gene is left open where the match is weak. A row's size may be missing; if present it is once, few, many or a size class.

J gene: TRBJ2-7; V gene: TRBV10-2; D gene: NA; clone size: NA; CDR3 DNA: TGCGCCAGCAGTGAGGACAAGAACTACGAGCAGTACTTC; CDR3 protein: CASSEDKNYEQYF
J gene: TRBJ2-5; V gene: TRBV6-4; D gene: NA; clone size: NA; CDR3 DNA: TGTGCCAGCAGTGACGAGGGCAGGGCCCTCGAGACCCAGTACTTC; CDR3 protein: CASSDEGRALETQYF
J gene: TRBJ2-3; V gene: TRBV10-3; D gene: NA; clone size: NA; CDR3 DNA: TGTGCCATCAGTGAGTTGGCTGGTTATACGCAGTATTTT; CDR3 protein: CAISELAGYTQYF
J gene: TRBJ1-1; V gene: TRBV7-2; D gene: NA; clone size: NA; CDR3 DNA: TGTGCCAGCAGCCTACAGGAGAACACTGAAGCTTTCTTT; CDR3 protein: CASSLQENTEAFF
J gene: TRBJ1-2; V gene: TRBV27; D gene: NA; clone size: NA; CDR3 DNA: TGTGCCAGCAGTTTACAGGGTTATGGCTACACCTTC; CDR3 protein: CASSLQGYGYTF
J gene: TRBJ2-4; V gene: TRBV7-9; D gene: NA; clone size: NA; CDR3 DNA: TGTGCGTCGAATGGACTTGGAGGAAGGAACATTCAGTACTTC; CDR3 protein: CASNGLGGRNIQYF
J gene: TRBJ2-7; V gene: TRBV11-2; D gene: TRBD2; clone size: NA; CDR3 DNA: TGTGCCAGCAGCTCCGGGGGGGACGGGGGCTACGAGCAGTACTTC; CDR3 protein: CASSSGGDGGYEQYF
J gene: TRBJ1-5; V gene: TRBV7-2; D gene: NA; clone size: NA; CDR3 DNA: TGTGCCAGCAGCTTAGTTAGGGATAGCAATCAGCCCCAGCATTTT; CDR3 protein: CASSLVRDSNQPQHF
J gene: TRBJ2-7; V gene: TRBV30; D gene: NA; clone size: NA; CDR3 DNA: TGTGCCTGGAGTGTCCAGGGATTCTCCTACGAGCAGTACTTC; CDR3 protein: CAWSVQGFSYEQYF
J gene: TRBJ2-3; V gene: TRBV3-1/TRBV3-2; D gene: TRBD2; clone size: NA; CDR3 DNA: TGTGCCAGCAGCCATGCGGGGGGGCGCGGGGGGCCGAACACAGATACGCAGTATTTT; CDR3 protein: CASSHAGGRGGPNTDTQYF
J gene: TRBJ2-7; V gene: TRBV5-1; D gene: TRBD1; clone size: NA; CDR3 DNA: TGCGCCAGCAGCAAGGGGGACAGGCCCCACGAGCAGTACTTC; CDR3 protein: CASSKGDRPHEQYF
J gene: TRBJ2-1; V gene: TRBV9; D gene: NA; clone size: once; CDR3 DNA: TGTGCCAGCAGCCCCCGGTATACAGACAATGAGCAGTTCTTC; CDR3 protein: CASSPRYTDNEQFF
J gene: TRBJ1-6; V gene: TRBV7-9; D gene: NA; clone size: NA; CDR3 DNA: TGTGCCAGCAGCTTAAGCGGAAGTCATTCACCCCTCCACTTT; CDR3 protein: CASSLSGSHSPLHF